Sequencing of this T cell receptor (beta chain) was carried out in a study of CD8+ T cells in alopecia areata. Background on the study: Skin was taken from roughly 6-12-month-old C3H/HeJ graft donors that had spontaneous alopecia and grafted onto roughly 7-10-week-old female C3H/HeJ mice.

The authors extracted RNA and reverse transcribed it into cDNA as the sequencing template. Sequenced by immunoSEQ multiplex PCR; TCRdb stores in-frame clones only, minus some. The table lists 270,000 or so clones, with no singletons. CDR3 length equals 17 residues. Germline V lookup: CDR1 NSHNY, CDR2 SYGAGN. The junction had 5 bases not matched to a gene; V was cut back by 0 bases and J by 0 bases. The study's findings and limits: With patients, TCR sharing proved less clear than in mice, a difference possibly related to HLA.

Regarding this clone: Its antigen is undetermined. Genes and germline are mouse. With the read ending 4 residues before the CDR3 end, the germline J gene is used to fill in that end.

Cutaneous lymph nodes were pooled and cells sorted by CD4, CD8alpha, NKG2D, NKG2ACE and more. The clonotype comes from a C3H/HeJ mouse with alopecia areata. This mouse strain has H2-k as its MHC haplotype. The sequenced sample consisted of CD4+ T cells sorted from a lymph node. The V call is TRBV13-1, the J call TRBJ2-3; 9 bases match TRBD2. CDR3 DNA, as far as it was read: TGTGCCAGCAGTGATGCATCTGGGGGGGGTAGTGCAGAA. Residues: CASSDASGGGSAE. In full, the CDR3 reads CASSDASGGGSAETLYF.